The rows below give T cell receptor beta chains drawn from one sample of a study of metastatic and nonmetastatic thyroid tumors. TCRdb re-clonotyped the PCR reads through MiXCR. In the table there are roughly 24,000 clones, around 20% of which are singletons. The sample taken for sequencing was blood. Receptors were obtained from a male donor with papillary thyroid cancer or a benign thyroid nodule (not recorded which). Some clones in this sample may be carry-over from other donors' samples. Each CDR3 is given with its conserved first and last residue. The D gene is left open where the match is weak. Only part of the rows carry a size: once, few, many, or a class if the clone is expanded.

V gene	D gene	J gene	clone size	CDR3 DNA	CDR3 protein
TRBV28	.	TRBJ2-1	few	TGTGCCAGCATCGGACTAGGGGGGTCCAATGAGCAGTTCTTC	CASIGLGGSNEQFF
TRBV20-1	.	TRBJ1-6	medium-sized	TGCAGTGCAAAAGGCAGGGTCTATAATTCACCCCTCCACTTT	CSAKGRVYNSPLHF
TRBV6-1	.	TRBJ1-1	.	TGTGCCAGCAGTATCCAGGAGAACACTGAAGCTTTCTTT	CASSIQENTEAFF
TRBV5-1	.	TRBJ1-4	.	TGCGCCAGCAGCTTCAGGGAAATTGGGGAAAAACTGTTTTTT	CASSFREIGEKLFF
TRBV20-1	TRBD2	TRBJ2-1	many	TGCAGTGCCGGAGCTGCGGGAGACTACAATGAGCAGTTCTTC	CSAGAAGDYNEQFF
TRBV5-1	TRBD2	TRBJ2-1	many	TGCGCCAGCAGCTTGTGGCTAGCGGGAGTTGAGCAGTTCTTC	CASSLWLAGVEQFF
TRBV19	TRBD2	TRBJ2-7	medium-sized	TGTGCCAGTAGGACTAGCGGGAGCTCCTACGAGCAGTACTTC	CASRTSGSSYEQYF
TRBV7-2	TRBD2	TRBJ2-1	many	TGTGCCAGCAGCTCTACCCCGGGACTAGCGGGAGGCGAGCAGTTCTTC	CASSSTPGLAGGEQFF
TRBV11-1	.	TRBJ2-7	.	TGTGCAAGCAGCGAGAAGACTAGACAAAGCTCCTACGAGCAGTACTTC	CASSEKTRQSSYEQYF
TRBV2	TRBD1	TRBJ1-6	many	TGTGCCAGCAGCGAACTCCCCCGGGGACAGTATAATTCACCCCTCCACTTT	CASSELPRGQYNSPLHF
TRBV18	TRBD2	TRBJ2-2	.	TGTGCCAGCTCACCTGGTCTAGCGGGAGGAGGAAGCGGGGAGCTGTTTTTT	CASSPGLAGGGSGELFF
TRBV5-1	.	TRBJ1-6	many	TGCGCCAGCAGCTTAGTCGAGGTCCCTAATTCACCCCTCCACTTT	CASSLVEVPNSPLHF
TRBV6-1	TRBD1	TRBJ1-1	.	TGTGCCAGCAGCCCAGCAGACAGGGGGCGAGCTTTCTTT	CASSPADRGRAFF
TRBV6-1	.	TRBJ2-7	medium-sized	TGTGCCAGCAGTTTTGCGGGTTCCCTGAACGAGCAGTACTTC	CASSFAGSLNEQYF
TRBV3-1	TRBD1	TRBJ1-6	.	TGTGCCAGCAGCCTTCAGGGGGGCGAGATAAGCTCCTATAATTCACCCCTCCACTTT	CASSLQGGEISSYNSPLHF
TRBV19	TRBD1	TRBJ2-5	medium-sized	TGTGCCAGTAGACCGACAGGGACGGGCGAGACCCAGTACTTC	CASRPTGTGETQYF
TRBV5-1	.	TRBJ1-3	medium-sized	TGCGCCAGCAGCTTAGGTTGGCGGGTATCGGGGTCTGGAAACACCATATATTTT	CASSLGWRVSGSGNTIYF
TRBV6-5	.	TRBJ1-1	.	TGTGCCAGCAGTTACTCGAATCTGCGAGCTTTCTTT	CASSYSNLRAFF
TRBV2	.	TRBJ1-5	many	TGTGCCAGCAGTGAGGAGGGGAGGTCCAGTCCCCAGCATTTT	CASSEEGRSSPQHF
TRBV11-2	.	TRBJ2-2	many	TGTGCCAGCAGTAGCGGCGGGAACACCGGGGAGCTGTTTTTT	CASSSGGNTGELFF
TRBV5-1	.	TRBJ2-7	many	TGCGCCAGCAGCTTGGGAAGAGGGGATAAAGGGCAGTACTTC	CASSLGRGDKGQYF
TRBV28	.	TRBJ2-2	few	TGTGCCAGTTCCGACCCCCACAGCGGATATACCGGGGAGCTGTTTTTT	CASSDPHSGYTGELFF
TRBV27	.	TRBJ2-1	few	TGTGCCAGCACATACGGGACGATCAGTATCAATGAGCAGTTCTTC	CASTYGTISINEQFF
TRBV24-1	.	TRBJ1-5	medium-sized	TGTGCCACCAGTGGCCCCTCGAGCAATCAGCCCCAGCATTTT	CATSGPSSNQPQHF
TRBV9	.	TRBJ2-3	many	TGTGCCAGCAGCTTTACGGGCACAGATACGCAGTATTTT	CASSFTGTDTQYF
TRBV6-1	TRBD2	TRBJ2-7	few	TGTGCCAGCAGCTCCCTCGGGGGGGCGCGGTACGAGCAGTACTTC	CASSSLGGARYEQYF
TRBV6-4	.	TRBJ2-3	.	TGTGCCAGCAGTGCTAGCGGCACAGATACGCAGTATTTT	CASSASGTDTQYF
TRBV28	.	TRBJ1-3	many	TGTGCCAGCAGTCCGTCGGTACACACCATATATTTT	CASSPSVHTIYF
TRBV30	.	TRBJ1-2	.	TGTGCCTGGAGTCGGGGTGGCTACACCTTC	CAWSRGGYTF
TRBV28	.	TRBJ2-2	few	TGTGCCAGCAAGGAGGTAGGCACCGGGGAGTTGTTTTTT	CASKEVGTGELFF
TRBV19	.	TRBJ2-3	few	TGTGCCAGTAGTATTGGACTGTTATTCACAGATACGCAGTATTTT	CASSIGLLFTDTQYF
TRBV5-4	.	TRBJ1-2	.	TGTGCCAGCAGCTCGGGACGGACCTATGGCTACACCTTC	CASSSGRTYGYTF
TRBV5-1	.	TRBJ1-6	medium-sized	TGCGCCAGCAGCTTTTCGTTTGGGGGGACTAATTCACCCCTCCACTTT	CASSFSFGGTNSPLHF
TRBV5-1	TRBD1	TRBJ2-5	many	TGCGCCAGCAGTGGGCTGGGACAGGGACAAGAGACCCAGTACTTC	CASSGLGQGQETQYF
TRBV5-1	.	TRBJ2-5	many	TGCGCCAGCAGCTTGGAGAGGACCCAGTACTTC	CASSLERTQYF
TRBV27	TRBD1	TRBJ1-4	many	TGTGCCAGCAGTCGGACAGGGGATGGTGAAAAACTGTTTTTT	CASSRTGDGEKLFF
TRBV4-1	TRBD1	TRBJ2-1	many	TGCGCCAGCAGCCTGACAGGGGGCCCGGACTACAATGAGCAGTTCTTC	CASSLTGGPDYNEQFF
TRBV4-2	.	TRBJ2-5	.	TGTGCCAACAGCCATCCTATCGACATCCGGGGCGAAGGAGAGACCCAGTACTTC	CANSHPIDIRGEGETQYF
TRBV12-3/TRBV12-4	TRBD1	TRBJ2-7	medium-sized	TGTGCCAGCAGGGATGACAGGGGCCAATCCTACGAGCAGTACTTC	CASRDDRGQSYEQYF
TRBV5-1	TRBD2	TRBJ2-6	once	TGCGCCAGCAGCTTGGACGCGGGGGCTGGGGCCAACGTCCTGACTTTC	CASSLDAGAGANVLTF
TRBV20-1	.	TRBJ1-5	many	TGCAGTGCTACGGGGGGCGGGCGCAATCAGCCCCAGCATTTT	CSATGGGRNQPQHF
TRBV29-1	TRBD1	TRBJ1-2	.	TGCAGCGTTATTCGGGACAGCACTGATGGCTACACCTTC	CSVIRDSTDGYTF
TRBV20-1	.	TRBJ2-1	.	TGCAGTGCTAGTAAGACAGATTCCCATGAGCAGTTCTTC	CSASKTDSHEQFF
TRBV5-1	TRBD1	TRBJ1-5	many	TGCGCCAGCAGCCTTGAGCCGGGACAGTATCAGCCCCAGCATTTT	CASSLEPGQYQPQHF
TRBV6-2/TRBV6-3	.	TRBJ2-7	few	TGTGCCAGCTTAAGCGGTCCCGAGCAGTACTTC	CASLSGPEQYF
TRBV7-9	.	TRBJ1-1	many	TGTGCCAGCAGCCTTACACTGAACACTGAAGCTTTCTTT	CASSLTLNTEAFF
TRBV30	.	TRBJ1-5	.	TGTGCCTGGAGTGGGGGAGGGCCTAGCAATCAGCCCCAGCATTTT	CAWSGGGPSNQPQHF
TRBV7-3	.	TRBJ2-3	many	TGTGCCAGCAGCTTATTAGGCCCCACAGATACGCAGTATTTT	CASSLLGPTDTQYF
TRBV28	.	TRBJ1-1	medium-sized	TGTGCCAGCAGAGGGAGGTCTAGCACTGAAGCTTTCTTT	CASRGRSSTEAFF
TRBV19	.	TRBJ2-7	.	TGTGCCAGTAGTATACCAGGAGGGGAGAAGGTCTACGAGCAGTACTTC	CASSIPGGEKVYEQYF
TRBV4-1	TRBD1	TRBJ1-1	many	TGCGCCAGCAGCCCGGGCACAGGGGGGTTCACTGAAGCTTTCTTT	CASSPGTGGFTEAFF
TRBV12-3/TRBV12-4	.	TRBJ1-2	.	TGTGCCAGCAGTAGCCGGGACACAACTCTTTCTAACTATGGCTACACCTTC	CASSSRDTTLSNYGYTF
TRBV15	.	TRBJ1-5	few	TGTGCCACCAGCAACAGAGCCGGCTATCATCCCCAGCATTTT	CATSNRAGYHPQHF
TRBV4-2	.	TRBJ2-2	many	TGTGCCAGCAGCCAAGGTATACAGCGTGGGACCGGGGAGCTGTTTTTT	CASSQGIQRGTGELFF
TRBV6-2/TRBV6-3	.	TRBJ1-1	many	TGTGCCAGCAGTTATCTCCGGGACACTGAAGCTTTCTTT	CASSYLRDTEAFF
TRBV7-2	.	TRBJ2-7	.	TGTGCCAGCAGCACCACCTGGACTGATTACTACGAGCAGTACTTC	CASSTTWTDYYEQYF
TRBV18	.	TRBJ2-7	medium-sized	TGTGCCAGCTCACCACGCGGGCCCTACGAGCAGTACTTC	CASSPRGPYEQYF
TRBV10-3	TRBD1	TRBJ2-7	many	TGTGCCATCCGGGGGGACAGGGCGGACTACGAGCAGTACTTC	CAIRGDRADYEQYF